This T cell receptor beta chain was observed in a study of cytomegalovirus exposure and HLA in healthy donors. Study-level results: Analyzed later, most CMV-associated TCR beta chains appeared HLA-restricted. Earlier results showed most TCR beta V segments being productive about 87% or about 30% of the time. Most TCR sequences proved rare, with some public TCRs found in many donors.

The PCR employed 60 Vbeta primers together with 13 Jbeta primers. Using immunoSEQ multiplex PCR, the repertoire was profiled, and TCRdb retains in-frame clones only, with some absent. The listing records about 200,000 clones. On this clone itself: Antigen: not known.

The CDR3 extends over 11 amino acids. Germline CDR1 reads SGHTA; CDR2 reads FQGNSA. V lost 10 bases to trimming and J lost 12 bases, with 17 bases between them. The chain recombines TRBV7-2 with TRBJ2-3; weak D call: TRBD2 (6 bases). The clonotype was recovered from a boy aged 5-17 years in good health and CMV-seronegative. Source material: PBMCs. CDR3 nucleotides: TGTGCCATCCTTCGGGACGGGGGTCAGTATTTT. This gives the protein CAILRDGGQYF.